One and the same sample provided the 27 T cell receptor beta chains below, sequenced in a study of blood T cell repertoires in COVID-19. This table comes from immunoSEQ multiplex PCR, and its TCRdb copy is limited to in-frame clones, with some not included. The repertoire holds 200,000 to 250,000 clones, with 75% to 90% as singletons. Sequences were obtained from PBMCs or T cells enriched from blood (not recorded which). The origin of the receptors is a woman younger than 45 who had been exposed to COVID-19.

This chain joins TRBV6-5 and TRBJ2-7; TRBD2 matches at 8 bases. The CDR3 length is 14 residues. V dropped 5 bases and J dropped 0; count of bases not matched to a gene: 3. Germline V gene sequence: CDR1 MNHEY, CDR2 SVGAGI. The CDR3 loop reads CASSREGPSYEQYF. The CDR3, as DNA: TGTGCCAGCAGTCGGGAGGGCCCCTCCTACGAGCAGTACTTC.

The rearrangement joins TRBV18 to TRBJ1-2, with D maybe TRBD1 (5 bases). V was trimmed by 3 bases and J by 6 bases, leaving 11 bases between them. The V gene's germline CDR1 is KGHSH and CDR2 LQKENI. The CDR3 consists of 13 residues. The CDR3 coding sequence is TGTGCCAGCTCACCGCAACAGGAGAATGGCTACACCTTC. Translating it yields CASSPQQENGYTF.

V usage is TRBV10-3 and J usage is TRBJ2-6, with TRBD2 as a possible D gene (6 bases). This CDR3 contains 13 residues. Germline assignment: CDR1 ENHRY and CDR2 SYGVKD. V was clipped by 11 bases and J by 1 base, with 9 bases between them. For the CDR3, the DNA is TGTGCCGTGGCGGGGTCTGGGGCCAACGTCCTGACTTTC. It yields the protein CAVAGSGANVLTF.

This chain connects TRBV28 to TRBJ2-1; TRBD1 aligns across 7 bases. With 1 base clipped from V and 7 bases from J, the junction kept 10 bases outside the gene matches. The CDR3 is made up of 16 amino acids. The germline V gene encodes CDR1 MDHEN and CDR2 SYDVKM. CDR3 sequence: CASSLSPRQGSNEQFF. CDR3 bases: TGTGCCAGCAGTTTATCGCCGAGACAGGGATCGAATGAGCAGTTCTTC.

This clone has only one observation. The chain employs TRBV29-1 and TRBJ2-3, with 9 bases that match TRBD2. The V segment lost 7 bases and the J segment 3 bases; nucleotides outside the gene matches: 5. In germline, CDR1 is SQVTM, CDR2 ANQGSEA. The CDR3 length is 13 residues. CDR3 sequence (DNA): TGCAGCGGAAGGACTAGCGCAACAGATACGCAGTATTTT. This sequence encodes CSGRTSATDTQYF.

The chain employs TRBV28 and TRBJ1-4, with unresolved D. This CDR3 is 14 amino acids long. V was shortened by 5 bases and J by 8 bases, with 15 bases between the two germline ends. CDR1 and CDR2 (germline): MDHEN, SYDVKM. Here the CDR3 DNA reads TGTGCCAGCAGTCGGGCTGGGGAGGACGAAAAACTGTTTTTT. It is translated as CASSRAGEDEKLFF.

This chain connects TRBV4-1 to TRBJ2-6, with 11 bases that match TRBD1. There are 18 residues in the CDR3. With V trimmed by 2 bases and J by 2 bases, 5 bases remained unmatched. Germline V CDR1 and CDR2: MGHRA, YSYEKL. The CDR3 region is CASSQPVDRGPGANVLTF. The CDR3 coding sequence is TGCGCCAGCAGCCAACCGGTGGACAGGGGGCCTGGGGCCAACGTCCTGACTTTC.

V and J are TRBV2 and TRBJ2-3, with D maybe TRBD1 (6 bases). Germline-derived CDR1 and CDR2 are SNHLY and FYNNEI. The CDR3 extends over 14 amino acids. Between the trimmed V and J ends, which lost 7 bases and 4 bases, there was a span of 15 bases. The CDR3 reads CASTDRTLSDTQYF. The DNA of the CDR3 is TGTGCCAGCACCGACAGGACCCTGTCAGATACGCAGTATTTT.

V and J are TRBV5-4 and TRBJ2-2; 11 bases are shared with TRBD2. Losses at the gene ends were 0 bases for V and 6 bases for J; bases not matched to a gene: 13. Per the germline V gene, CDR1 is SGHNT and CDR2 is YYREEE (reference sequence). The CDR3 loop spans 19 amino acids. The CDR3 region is CASSLALVRSSGRSGELFF. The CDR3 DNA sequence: TGTGCCAGCAGCTTGGCTTTGGTTCGGTCTAGCGGGAGGTCCGGGGAGCTGTTTTTT. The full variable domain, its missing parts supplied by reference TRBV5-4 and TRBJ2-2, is ETGVTQSPTHLIKTRGQQVTLRCSSQSGHNTVSWYQQALGQGPQFIFQYYREEENGRGNFPPRFSGLQFPNYSSELNVNALELDDSALYLCASSLALVRSSGRSGELFFGEGSRLTVL.

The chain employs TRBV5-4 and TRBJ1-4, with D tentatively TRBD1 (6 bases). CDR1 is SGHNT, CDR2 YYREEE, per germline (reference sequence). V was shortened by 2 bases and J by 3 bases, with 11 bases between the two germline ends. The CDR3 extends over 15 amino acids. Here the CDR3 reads CASSFRQASNEKLFF. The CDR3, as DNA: TGTGCCAGCAGCTTTCGACAGGCTTCTAATGAAAAACTGTTTTTT.

This CDR3 reads CASSLVIQRVFYNEQFF. In DNA form, the CDR3 reads TGTGCCAGCAGCCTAGTCATTCAGCGGGTTTTTTACAATGAGCAGTTCTTC. This sequence joins TRBV5-4 and TRBJ2-1; perhaps TRBD2 as D (6 bases). The CDR3 runs to 17 residues. Germline V lookup: CDR1 SGHNT, CDR2 YYREEE (reference sequence). V was cut by 4 bases and J by 4 bases, with 21 bases left in between.

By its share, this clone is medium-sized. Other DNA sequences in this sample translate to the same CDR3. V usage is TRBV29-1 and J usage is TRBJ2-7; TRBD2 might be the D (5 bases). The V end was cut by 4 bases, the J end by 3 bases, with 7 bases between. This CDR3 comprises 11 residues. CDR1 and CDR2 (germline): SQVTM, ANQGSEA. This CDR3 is CSVGGFYEQYF. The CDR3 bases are TGCAGCGTTGGAGGGTTCTACGAGCAGTACTTC.

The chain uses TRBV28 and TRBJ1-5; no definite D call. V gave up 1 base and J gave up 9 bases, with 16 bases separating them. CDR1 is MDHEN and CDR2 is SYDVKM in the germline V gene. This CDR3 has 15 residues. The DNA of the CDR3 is TGTGCCAGCAGTTTATTACGCCGGTCAGGTCGGCCCCAGCATTTT. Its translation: CASSLLRRSGRPQHF. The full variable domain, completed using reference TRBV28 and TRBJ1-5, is DVKVTQSSRYLVKRTGEKVFLECVQDMDHENMFWYRQDPGLGLRLIYFSYDVKMKEKGDIPEGYSVSREKKERFSLILESASTNQTSMYLCASSLLRRSGRPQHFGDGTRLSIL.

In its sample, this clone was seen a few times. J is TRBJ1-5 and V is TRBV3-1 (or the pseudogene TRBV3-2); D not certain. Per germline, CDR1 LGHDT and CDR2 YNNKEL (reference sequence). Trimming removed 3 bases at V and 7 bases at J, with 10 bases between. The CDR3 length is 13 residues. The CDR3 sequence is CASSQGREQPQHF. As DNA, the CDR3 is TGTGCCAGCAGCCAGGGAAGGGAGCAGCCCCAGCATTTT.

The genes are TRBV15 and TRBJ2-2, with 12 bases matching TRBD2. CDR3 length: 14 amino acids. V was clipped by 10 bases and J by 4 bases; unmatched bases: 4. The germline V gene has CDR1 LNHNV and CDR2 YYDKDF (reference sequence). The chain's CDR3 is CAIGLAGITGELFF. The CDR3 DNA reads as TGTGCCATCGGACTAGCGGGAATCACCGGGGAGCTGTTTTTT.

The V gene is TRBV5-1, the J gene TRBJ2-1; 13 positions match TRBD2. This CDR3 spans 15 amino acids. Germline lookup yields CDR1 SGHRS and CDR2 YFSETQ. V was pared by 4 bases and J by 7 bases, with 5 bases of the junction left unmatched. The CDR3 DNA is TGCGCCAGCAGCCCGGGACTAGCGGGATGGAATGAGCAGTTCTTC. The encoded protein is CASSPGLAGWNEQFF.

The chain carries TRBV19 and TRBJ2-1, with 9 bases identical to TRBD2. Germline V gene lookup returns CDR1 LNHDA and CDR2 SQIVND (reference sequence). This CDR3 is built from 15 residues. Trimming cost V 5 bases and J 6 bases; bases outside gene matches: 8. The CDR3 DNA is TGTGCCAGTAGTCCAGTTAGCGGGAGTATCAATGAGCAGTTCTTC. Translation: CASSPVSGSINEQFF.

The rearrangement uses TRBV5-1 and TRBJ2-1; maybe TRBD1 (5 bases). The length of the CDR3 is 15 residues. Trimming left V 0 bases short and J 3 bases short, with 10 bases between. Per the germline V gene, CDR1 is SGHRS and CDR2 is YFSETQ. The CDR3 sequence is CASSLARVVYNEQFF. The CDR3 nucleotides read TGCGCCAGCAGCTTGGCCAGGGTTGTCTACAATGAGCAGTTCTTC.

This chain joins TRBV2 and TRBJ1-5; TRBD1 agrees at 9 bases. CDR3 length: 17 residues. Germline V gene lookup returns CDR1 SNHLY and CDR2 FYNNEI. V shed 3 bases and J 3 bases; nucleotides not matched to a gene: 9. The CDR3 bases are TGTGCCAGCAGTGAGCTCTCGGGACAGGGACACAATCAGCCCCAGCATTTT. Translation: CASSELSGQGHNQPQHF. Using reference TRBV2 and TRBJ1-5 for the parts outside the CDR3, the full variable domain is EPEVTQTPSHQVTQMGQEVILRCVPISNHLYFYWYRQILGQKVEFLVSFYNNEISEKSEIFDDQFSVERPDGSNFTLKIRSTKLEDSAMYFCASSELSGQGHNQPQHFGDGTRLSIL.

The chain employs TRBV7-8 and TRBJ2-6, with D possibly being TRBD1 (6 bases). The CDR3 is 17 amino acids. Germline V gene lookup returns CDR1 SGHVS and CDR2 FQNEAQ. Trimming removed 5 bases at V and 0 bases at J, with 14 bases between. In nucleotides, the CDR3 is TGTGCCAGCAGCGCAGAAACAGGGTTCTCTGGGGCCAACGTCCTGACTTTC. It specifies CASSAETGFSGANVLTF.

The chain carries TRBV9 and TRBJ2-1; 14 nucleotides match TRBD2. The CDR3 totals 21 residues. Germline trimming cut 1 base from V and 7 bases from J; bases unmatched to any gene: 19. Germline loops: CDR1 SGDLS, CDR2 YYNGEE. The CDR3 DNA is TGTGCCAGCAGCGTAACAGACGGAGTGGGTCCTGGGACTAGCGGGAGTAATGAGCAGTTCTTC. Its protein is CASSVTDGVGPGTSGSNEQFF.

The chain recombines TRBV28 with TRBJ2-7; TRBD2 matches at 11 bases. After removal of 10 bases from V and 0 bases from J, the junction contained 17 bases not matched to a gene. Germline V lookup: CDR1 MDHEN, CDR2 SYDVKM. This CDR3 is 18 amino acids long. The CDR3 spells CATRGLGTSGASSYEQYF. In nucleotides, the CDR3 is TGTGCCACCAGGGGACTTGGGACTAGCGGTGCCAGCTCCTACGAGCAGTACTTC.

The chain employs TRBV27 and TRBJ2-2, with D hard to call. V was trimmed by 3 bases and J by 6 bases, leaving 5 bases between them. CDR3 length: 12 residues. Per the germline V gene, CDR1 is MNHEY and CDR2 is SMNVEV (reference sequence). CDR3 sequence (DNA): TGTGCCAGCAGTTTTCGGGCCGGGGAGCTGTTTTTT. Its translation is CASSFRAGELFF.

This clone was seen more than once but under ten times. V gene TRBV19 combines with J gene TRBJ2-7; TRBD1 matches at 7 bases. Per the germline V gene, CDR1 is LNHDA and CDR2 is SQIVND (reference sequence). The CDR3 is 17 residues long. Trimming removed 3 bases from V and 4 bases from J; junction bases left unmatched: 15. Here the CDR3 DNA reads TGTGCCAGTAGTATCGGTCAGGGGACAGCGTACATATACGAGCAGTACTTC. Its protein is CASSIGQGTAYIYEQYF.

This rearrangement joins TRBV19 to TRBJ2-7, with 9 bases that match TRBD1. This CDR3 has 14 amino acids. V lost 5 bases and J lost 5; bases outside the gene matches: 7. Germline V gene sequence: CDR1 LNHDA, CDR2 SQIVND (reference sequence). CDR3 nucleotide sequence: TGTGCCAGTAGTCGCCGGGACAGGGCGAACGAGCAGTACTTC. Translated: CASSRRDRANEQYF. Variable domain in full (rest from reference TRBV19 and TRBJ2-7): DGGITQSPKYLFRKEGQNVTLSCEQNLNHDAMYWYRQDPGQGLRLIYYSQIVNDFQKGDIAEGYSVSREKKESFPLTVTSAQKNPTAFYLCASSRRDRANEQYFGPGTRLTVT.

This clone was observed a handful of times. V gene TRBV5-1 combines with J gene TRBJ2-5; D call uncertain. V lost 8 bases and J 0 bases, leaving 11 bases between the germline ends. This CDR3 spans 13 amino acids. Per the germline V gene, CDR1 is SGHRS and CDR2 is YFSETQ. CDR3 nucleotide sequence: TGCGCCAGTGCACTTTCGTACCAAGAGACCCAGTACTTC. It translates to CASALSYQETQYF.

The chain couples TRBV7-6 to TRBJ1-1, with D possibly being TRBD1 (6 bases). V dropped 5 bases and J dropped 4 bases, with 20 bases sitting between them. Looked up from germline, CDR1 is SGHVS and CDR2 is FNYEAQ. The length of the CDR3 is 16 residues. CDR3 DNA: TGTGCCAGCAGCGCTTCCAACAGGGTTGGTGCCACTGAAGCTTTCTTT. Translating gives CASSASNRVGATEAFF.